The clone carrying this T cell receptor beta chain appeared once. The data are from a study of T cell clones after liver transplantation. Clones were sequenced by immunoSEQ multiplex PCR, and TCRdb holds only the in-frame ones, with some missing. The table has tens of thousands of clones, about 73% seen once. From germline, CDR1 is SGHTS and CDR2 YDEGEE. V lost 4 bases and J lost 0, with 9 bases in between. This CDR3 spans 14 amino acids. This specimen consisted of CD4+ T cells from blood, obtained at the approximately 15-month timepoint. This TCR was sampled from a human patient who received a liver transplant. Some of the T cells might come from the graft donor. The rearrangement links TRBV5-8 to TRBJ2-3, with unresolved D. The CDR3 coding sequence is TGTGCCAGCAGCCCTATAAGTAGCACAGATACGCAGTATTTT. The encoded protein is CASSPISSTDTQYF.